The 16 T cell receptor beta chains in this list originate from one sample, sequenced in a study of CD8 T cells in ankylosing spondylitis. TCRdb passed the 5' RACE reads through MiXCR, listing each CDR3 protein once. The sample has fewer than 250,000 distinct CDR3 sequences; more than 9% are singletons. The sample was blood, either unsorted or a sorted T cell fraction (not recorded which). These receptors were collected from a male donor with ankylosing spondylitis or in good health (not recorded which).

This chain uses TRBV2 with TRBJ2-7; 9 nucleotides align to TRBD1. This CDR3 has 14 amino acids. Per the germline V gene, CDR1 is SNHLY and CDR2 is FYNNEI. J was trimmed by 2 bases and V by 5 bases; bases with no gene match: 4. The CDR3 region is CASSWTGDTYEQYF. The CDR3 DNA is TGTGCCAGCAGTTGGACAGGGGACACCTACGAGCAGTACTTC.

This clonotype has a handful of counts. V usage is TRBV3-1 and J usage is TRBJ2-2; 8 bases match TRBD1. With 2 bases clipped from V and 0 bases from J, the junction kept 2 bases outside the gene matches. CDR3 length equals 16 residues. Per the germline V gene, CDR1 is LGHDT and CDR2 is YNNKEL (reference sequence). The CDR3 loop reads CASSQSGGSNTGELFF. The CDR3 bases are TGTGCCAGCAGCCAATCAGGGGGCTCGAACACCGGGGAGCTGTTTTTT. Complete variable domain (other parts from reference TRBV3-1 and TRBJ2-2): DTAVSQTPKYLVTQMGNDKSIKCEQNLGHDTMYWYKQDSKKFLKIMFSYNNKELIINETVPNRFSPKSPDKAHLNLHINSLELGDSAVYFCASSQSGGSNTGELFFGEGSRLTVL.

This clonotype was seen many times. The chain joins TRBV19 to TRBJ2-2; D is uncertain. The V and J ends lost 1 base and 7 bases respectively, with 16 bases between them. The germline V gene has CDR1 LNHDA and CDR2 SQIVND (reference sequence). The CDR3 has 16 amino acids. The CDR3 DNA follows: TGTGCCAGTAGTATAGGCCTAGGGTTCTCAGGCGGGGAGCTGTTTTTT. Translated: CASSIGLGFSGGELFF.

This clonotype was detected many times. The V call is TRBV19, the J call TRBJ1-5; no clear D. In germline, CDR1 is LNHDA, CDR2 SQIVND (reference sequence). Trimming took off 6 bases at V and 3 bases at J, with 9 bases between the two ends. The CDR3 is 13 residues long. CDR3 coding DNA: TGTGCCAGTAGCCAAAGGCCCAATCAGCCCCAGCATTTT. This translates into CASSQRPNQPQHF.

This clonotype was picked up a small number of times. The chain joins TRBV10-2 to TRBJ1-3; D is undetermined. In germline, CDR1 is WSHSY, CDR2 SAAADI. The CDR3 spans 13 residues. V lost 4 bases and J 4 bases, leaving 8 bases between the germline ends. CDR3 residues: CASSGGAGNTIYF. The DNA for the CDR3 is TGCGCCAGCAGTGGGGGTGCGGGAAACACCATATATTTT.

Many counts were recorded for this clonotype. The rearrangement links TRBV6-1 to TRBJ1-1; D perhaps matches TRBD1 (5 bases). Germline CDR1 and CDR2: MNHNS and SASEGT. The germline V and J ends were trimmed by 7 bases and 3 bases, with 18 bases remaining between them. This CDR3 contains 15 residues. The CDR3 loop reads CASTSAGLTDTEAFF. Here the CDR3 DNA reads TGTGCCAGCACCTCCGCGGGGCTTACAGACACTGAAGCTTTCTTT.

Ten or more counts support this clonotype. This chain joins TRBV12-3 or TRBV12-4 and TRBJ1-1, with 8 positions matching TRBD1. V lost 7 bases, J lost 4 bases, and 5 bases stayed unmatched. CDR3 length: 13 residues. This CDR3 is CASTATGGTEAFF. Here the CDR3 DNA reads TGTGCCAGCACCGCTACAGGGGGCACTGAAGCTTTCTTT.

This clonotype showed up just a few times. V gene TRBV29-1 combines with J gene TRBJ2-2, with D possibly matching TRBD1 (6 bases). This CDR3 is 15 amino acids long. Trimming left V 7 bases short and J 1 base short, with 16 bases between. The V gene's germline CDR1 is SQVTM and CDR2 ANQGSEA. The CDR3 is CSAALGARNTGELFF. The CDR3 DNA reads TGCAGCGCTGCACTGGGGGCGAGGAACACCGGGGAGCTGTTTTTT.

This clonotype was counted at least ten times. The V gene is TRBV20-1, the J gene TRBJ1-5; 9 bases align to TRBD1. The CDR3 is 16 residues long. The V gene's germline CDR1 is DFQATT and CDR2 SNEGSKA (reference sequence). With V trimmed by 2 bases and J by 2 bases, 7 bases remained unmatched. CDR3 coding DNA: TGCAGTGCTAGACGGACAGGGGTCGGAGGCAATCAGCCCCAGCATTTT. Translation: CSARRTGVGGNQPQHF.

The CDR3, as DNA: TGTGCCAGCAGCGTAGGCAGGGGGGAAGAGACCCAGTACTTC. This sequence encodes CASSVGRGEETQYF. The chain uses TRBV9 and TRBJ2-5, with D maybe TRBD1 (7 bases). There are 14 residues in the CDR3. Looked up from germline, CDR1 is SGDLS and CDR2 is YYNGEE. Deletions cut 0 bases from V and 3 bases from J, with 9 bases between. Drawing the rest from reference TRBV9 and TRBJ2-5, the complete variable domain is DSGVTQTPKHLITATGQRVTLRCSPRSGDLSVYWYQQSLDQGLQFLIQYYNGEERAKGNILERFSAQQFPDLHSELNLSSLELGDSALYFCASSVGRGEETQYFGPGTRLLVL.

This sequence joins TRBV20-1 and TRBJ2-5; 8 bases match TRBD1. This CDR3 is built from 14 residues. Germline V gene lookup returns CDR1 DFQATT and CDR2 SNEGSKA (reference sequence). V shed 0 bases and J 4 bases; nucleotides not matched to a gene: 4. This CDR3 is CSARDPGGSETQYF. The CDR3 DNA sequence: TGCAGTGCTAGAGACCCAGGGGGCTCAGAGACCCAGTACTTC.

This clonotype has a count of ten or more. This sequence joins TRBV4-1 and TRBJ2-6; TRBD2 might be the D (6 bases). The V and J ends lost 4 bases and 0 bases respectively, with 16 bases between them. The CDR3 length is 18 residues. Germline lookup yields CDR1 MGHRA and CDR2 YSYEKL. The CDR3 sequence is CASSRLITGGSGANVLTF. The CDR3 DNA reads as TGCGCCAGCAGCCGACTAATTACCGGGGGCTCTGGGGCCAACGTCCTGACTTTC.

This clonotype has ten or more counts. The rearrangement uses TRBV12-3 or TRBV12-4 and TRBJ2-5, with TRBD1 as a possible D gene (5 bases). V gave up 3 bases and J gave up 2 bases, with 10 bases separating them. The CDR3 length is 14 residues. The DNA of the CDR3 is TGTGCCAGCAGTTTTGGGGCGGAGCAAGAGACCCAGTACTTC. Its protein product is CASSFGAEQETQYF.

This clonotype was seen repeatedly, ten times or more. The J gene is TRBJ2-7, the V gene TRBV5-1; D not resolved. The CDR3 runs to 15 residues. CDR1 is SGHRS, CDR2 YFSETQ, per germline. Trimming pared 0 bases from V and 1 base from J, leaving 11 bases between. The CDR3 DNA follows: TGCGCCAGCAGCTTGGTTTCAGGTGGTTCCTACGAGCAGTACTTC. This gives the protein CASSLVSGGSYEQYF.

This clonotype was found many times. CDR3 sequence reads: CASSLPGVGDTQYF. The CDR3 DNA reads TGTGCCAGCAGCCTCCCTGGGGTAGGAGATACGCAGTATTTT. This chain connects TRBV5-4 to TRBJ2-3; D call uncertain. Germline values: CDR1 SGHNT, CDR2 YYREEE (reference sequence). Trimming left V 4 bases short and J 5 bases short, with 14 bases between. The length of the CDR3 is 14 residues.

This clonotype was picked up many times. The CDR3 DNA follows: TGCAGTGCTGATAAAATAAACTATGGCTACACCTTC. Protein: CSADKINYGYTF. The chain combines TRBV20-1 with TRBJ1-2, with D unclear. This CDR3 spans 12 amino acids. Germline values: CDR1 DFQATT, CDR2 SNEGSKA (reference sequence). Trimming stripped 5 bases from V and 2 bases from J, with 9 bases between.